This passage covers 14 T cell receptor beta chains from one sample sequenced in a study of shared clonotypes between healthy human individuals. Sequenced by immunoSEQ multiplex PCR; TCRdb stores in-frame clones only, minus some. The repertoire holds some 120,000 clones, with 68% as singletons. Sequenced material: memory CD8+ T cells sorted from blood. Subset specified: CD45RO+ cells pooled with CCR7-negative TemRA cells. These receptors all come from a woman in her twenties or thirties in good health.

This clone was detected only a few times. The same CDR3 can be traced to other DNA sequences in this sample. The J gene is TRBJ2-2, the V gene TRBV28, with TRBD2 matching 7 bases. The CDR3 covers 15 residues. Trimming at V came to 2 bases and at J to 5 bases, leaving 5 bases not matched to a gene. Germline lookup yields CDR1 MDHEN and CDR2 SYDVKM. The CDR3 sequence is CASSLAGVETGELFF. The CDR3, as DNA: TGTGCCAGCAGTTTAGCGGGAGTAGAAACCGGGGAGCTGTTTTTT.

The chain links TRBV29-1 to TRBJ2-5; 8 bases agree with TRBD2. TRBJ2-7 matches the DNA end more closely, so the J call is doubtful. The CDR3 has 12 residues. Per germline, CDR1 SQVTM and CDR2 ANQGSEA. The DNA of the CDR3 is TGCAGCGCCACCGGGAGGGGCTACGAGCAGTACTTC. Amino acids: CSATGRGYEQYF.

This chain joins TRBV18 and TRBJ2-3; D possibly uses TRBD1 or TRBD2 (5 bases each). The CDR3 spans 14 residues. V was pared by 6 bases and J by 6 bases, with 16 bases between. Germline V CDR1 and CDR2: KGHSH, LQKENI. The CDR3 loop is CASSELGGWDTQYF. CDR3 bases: TGTGCCAGCTCGGAGCTTGGGGGATGGGATACGCAGTATTTT.

This chain's CDR3 is CASNFRGETQYF. As DNA, the CDR3 is TGTGCCAGCAACTTCCGCGGGGAGACCCAGTACTTC. This sequence joins TRBV7-9 and TRBJ2-5; D perhaps matches TRBD2 (5 bases). The germline V gene encodes CDR1 SEHNR and CDR2 FQNEAQ (reference sequence). The ends were cut back, 7 bases at V and 5 bases at J, with 11 bases in the middle. CDR3 length: 12 amino acids.

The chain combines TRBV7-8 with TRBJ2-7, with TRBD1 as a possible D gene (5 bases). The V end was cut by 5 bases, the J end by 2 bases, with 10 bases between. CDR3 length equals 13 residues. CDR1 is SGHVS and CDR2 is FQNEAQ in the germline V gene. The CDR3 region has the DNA TGTGCCAGCAGCAACGACAGACCCTACGAGCAGTACTTC. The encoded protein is CASSNDRPYEQYF.

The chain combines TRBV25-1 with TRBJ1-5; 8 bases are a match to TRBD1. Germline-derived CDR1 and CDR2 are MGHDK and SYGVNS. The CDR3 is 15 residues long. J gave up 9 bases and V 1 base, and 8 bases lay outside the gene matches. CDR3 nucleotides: TGTGCCAGCAGTGAATCTGACAGGGGAATTGGGCCCCAGCATTTT. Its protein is CASSESDRGIGPQHF. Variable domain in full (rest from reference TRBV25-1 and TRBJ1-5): EADIYQTPRYLVIGTGKKITLECSQTMGHDKMYWYQQDPGMELHLIHYSYGVNSTEKGDLSSESTVSRIRTEHFPLTLESARPSHTSQYLCASSESDRGIGPQHFGDGTRLSIL.

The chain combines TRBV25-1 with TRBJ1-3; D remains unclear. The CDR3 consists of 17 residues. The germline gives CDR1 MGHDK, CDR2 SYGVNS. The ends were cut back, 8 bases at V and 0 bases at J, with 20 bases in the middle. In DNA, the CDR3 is TGTGCCAGCTCGGAGGCCCCAGGACCTGACTCTGGAAACACCATATATTTT. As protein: CASSEAPGPDSGNTIYF.

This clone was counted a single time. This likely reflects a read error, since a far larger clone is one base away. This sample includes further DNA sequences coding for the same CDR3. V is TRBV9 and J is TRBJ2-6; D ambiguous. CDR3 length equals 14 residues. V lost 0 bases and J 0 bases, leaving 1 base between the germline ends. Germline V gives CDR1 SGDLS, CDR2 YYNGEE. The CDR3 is CASSVASGANVLTF. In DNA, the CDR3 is TGTGCCAGCAGCGTAGCCTCTGGGGCCAACGTCCTGACTTTC.

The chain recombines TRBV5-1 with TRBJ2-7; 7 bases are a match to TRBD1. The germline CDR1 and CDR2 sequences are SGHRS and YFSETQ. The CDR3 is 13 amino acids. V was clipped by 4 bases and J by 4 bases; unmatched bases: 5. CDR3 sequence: CASSRDRLYEQYF. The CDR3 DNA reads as TGCGCCAGCAGCCGGGACAGACTATACGAGCAGTACTTC.

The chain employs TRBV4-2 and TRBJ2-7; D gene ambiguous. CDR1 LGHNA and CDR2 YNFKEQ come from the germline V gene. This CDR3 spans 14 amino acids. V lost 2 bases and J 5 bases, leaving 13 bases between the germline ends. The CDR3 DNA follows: TGTGCCAGCAGCCAATACGAGCTATTGGACGAGCAGTACTTC. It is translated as CASSQYELLDEQYF.

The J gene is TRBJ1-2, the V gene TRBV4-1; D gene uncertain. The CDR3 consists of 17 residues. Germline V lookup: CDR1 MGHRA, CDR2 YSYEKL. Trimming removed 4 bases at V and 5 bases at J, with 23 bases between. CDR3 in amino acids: CASSLHSLRGGSYGYTF. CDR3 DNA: TGCGCCAGCAGCCTCCATAGCCTTCGGGGAGGTTCGTATGGCTACACCTTC.

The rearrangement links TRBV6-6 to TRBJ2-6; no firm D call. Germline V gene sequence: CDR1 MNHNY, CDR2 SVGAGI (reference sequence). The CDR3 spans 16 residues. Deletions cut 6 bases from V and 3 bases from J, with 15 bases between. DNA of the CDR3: TGTGCCAGCAGCGCCCTAAGGTACTATGGGGCCAACGTCCTGACTTTC. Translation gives CASSALRYYGANVLTF.

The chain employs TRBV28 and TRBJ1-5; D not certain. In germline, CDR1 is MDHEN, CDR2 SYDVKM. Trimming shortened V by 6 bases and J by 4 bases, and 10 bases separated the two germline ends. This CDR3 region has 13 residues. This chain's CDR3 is CASSLAGNQPQHF. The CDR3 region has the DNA TGTGCCAGCAGCCTAGCAGGTAATCAGCCCCAGCATTTT. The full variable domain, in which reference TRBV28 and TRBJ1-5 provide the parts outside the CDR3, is DVKVTQSSRYLVKRTGEKVFLECVQDMDHENMFWYRQDPGLGLRLIYFSYDVKMKEKGDIPEGYSVSREKKERFSLILESASTNQTSMYLCASSLAGNQPQHFGDGTRLSIL.

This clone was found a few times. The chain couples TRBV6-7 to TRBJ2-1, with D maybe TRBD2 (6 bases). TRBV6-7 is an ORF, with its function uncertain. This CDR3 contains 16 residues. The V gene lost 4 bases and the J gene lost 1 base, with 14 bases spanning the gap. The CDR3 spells CASSLLGGASYNEQFF. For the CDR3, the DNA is TGTGCCAGCAGTTTACTAGGCGGGGCTTCCTACAATGAGCAGTTCTTC.